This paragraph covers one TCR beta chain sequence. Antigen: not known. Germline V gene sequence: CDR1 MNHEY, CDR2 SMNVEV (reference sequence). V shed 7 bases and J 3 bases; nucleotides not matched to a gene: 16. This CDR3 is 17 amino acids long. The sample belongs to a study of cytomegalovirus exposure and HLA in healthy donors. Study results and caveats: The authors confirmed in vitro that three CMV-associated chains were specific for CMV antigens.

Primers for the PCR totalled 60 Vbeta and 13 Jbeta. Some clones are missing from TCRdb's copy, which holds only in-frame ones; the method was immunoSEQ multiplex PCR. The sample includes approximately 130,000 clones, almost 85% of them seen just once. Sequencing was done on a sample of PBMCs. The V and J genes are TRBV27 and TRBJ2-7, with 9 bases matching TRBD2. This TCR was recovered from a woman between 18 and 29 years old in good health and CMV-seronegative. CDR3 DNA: TGTGCCAGCATTAGGCGGGGGGGACAGCCGAATTTCTACGAGCAGTACTTC. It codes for CASIRRGGQPNFYEQYF.